The 11 T cell receptor beta chains in this list originate from one sample, sequenced in a study of blood T cell repertoires in COVID-19. Assay: immunoSEQ multiplex PCR; the TCRdb copy retains only in-frame clones and omits some. The sample has approximately 72,000 clones; 75% to 90% are singletons. The sequencing input was peripheral blood. The receptor set was obtained from a woman aged 80 or over with active or convalescent COVID-19.

CDR3 residues: CASSVGQSLNTEAFF. CDR3 coding DNA: TGTGCCAGCAGCGTCGGTCAATCCTTGAACACTGAAGCTTTCTTT. The chain employs TRBV9 and TRBJ1-1, with unresolved D. V was clipped by 2 bases and J by 0 bases, with 11 bases between them. This CDR3 is built from 15 residues. Germline loops: CDR1 SGDLS, CDR2 YYNGEE.

The gene calls are TRBV7-9 and TRBJ1-5; 11 nucleotides match TRBD1. Germline V lookup: CDR1 SEHNR, CDR2 FQNEAQ (reference sequence). The CDR3 consists of 15 residues. V was pared by 3 bases and J by 6 bases, with 4 bases of the junction left unmatched. The CDR3 here is CASSFGTGGFQPQHF. The CDR3 bases are TGTGCCAGCAGCTTCGGGACAGGGGGTTTTCAGCCCCAGCATTTT.

The chain joins TRBV7-2 to TRBJ1-2; 10 nucleotides align to TRBD1. Trimming at V came to 4 bases and at J to 8 bases, leaving 4 bases not matched to a gene. Germline V gene lookup returns CDR1 SGHTA and CDR2 FQGNSA. The CDR3 runs 13 residues. CDR3 sequence reads: CASSWTGGGGYTF. CDR3 nucleotides: TGTGCCAGCAGCTGGACAGGGGGAGGGGGCTACACCTTC.

This chain joins TRBV6-5 and TRBJ2-7; the D gene is possibly TRBD2 (6 bases). V was cut by 11 bases and J by 1 base, with 18 bases left in between. Germline lookup yields CDR1 MNHEY and CDR2 SVGAGI. This CDR3 is built from 14 residues. CDR3 sequence (DNA): TGTGCCGCGTATCGGCGGGGTACGTCCTACGAGCAGTACTTC. The encoded protein is CAAYRRGTSYEQYF.

The V and J genes are TRBV30 and TRBJ1-1; D not certain. The CDR3 consists of 13 residues. V was clipped by 1 base and J by 7 bases, with 13 bases between them. The germline V gene encodes CDR1 GTSNPN and CDR2 SVGIG (reference sequence). The CDR3 bases are TGTGCCTGGAGTGGGCCAGGCACGCTTGAAGCTTTCTTT. It translates to CAWSGPGTLEAFF.

The chain recombines TRBV29-1 with TRBJ2-3; TRBD1 aligns across 9 bases. The V and J ends lost 6 bases and 2 bases, in that order; junction bases with no gene match: 3. The CDR3 totals 13 residues. The V gene's germline CDR1 is SQVTM and CDR2 ANQGSEA. In DNA form, the CDR3 reads TGCAGCGTAAGACAGGGGGTCACAGATACGCAGTATTTT. Translation gives CSVRQGVTDTQYF.

V is TRBV27 and J is TRBJ2-1; 10 bases are shared with TRBD1. The junction had 6 bases not matched to a gene; V was cut back by 5 bases and J by 2 bases. The CDR3 loop spans 16 amino acids. CDR1 and CDR2 from the germline V gene are MNHEY and SMNVEV (reference sequence). CDR3 sequence: CASSTGQGRTYNEQFF. In nucleotides, the CDR3 is TGTGCCAGCAGTACGGGACAGGGGAGGACCTACAATGAGCAGTTCTTC.

The chain couples TRBV4-3 to TRBJ2-7, with 8 bases aligning to TRBD2. Germline CDR1 is LGHNA and CDR2 is YSLEER. J gave up 5 bases and V 0 bases, and 12 bases lay outside the gene matches. CDR3 length: 17 amino acids. The CDR3 sequence is CASSQDLGAGAWDEQYF. The DNA of the CDR3 is TGCGCCAGCAGCCAAGATTTGGGAGCGGGGGCCTGGGACGAGCAGTACTTC.

This clone showed up just once. The chain recombines TRBV5-8 with TRBJ1-4; 10 bases map to TRBD1. This CDR3 is built from 14 residues. Trimming took 4 bases from V and 6 from J; bases not matched to a gene: 3. Looked up from germline, CDR1 is SGHTS and CDR2 is YDEGEE. CDR3 residues: CASSDRGRDEKLFF. The CDR3 DNA is TGTGCCAGCAGCGACAGGGGGCGCGATGAAAAACTGTTTTTT.

The V and J genes are TRBV7-8 and TRBJ1-4; 8 positions match TRBD1. CDR3 size: 15 residues. Germline-derived CDR1 and CDR2 are SGHVS and FQNEAQ. The J segment lost 5 bases and the V segment lost 5 bases, leaving 7 bases of the junction unmatched. CDR3 bases: TGTGCCAGCAGCCCAAACCGACAGGGGAATGAAAAACTGTTTTTT. This translates into CASSPNRQGNEKLFF.

The chain is built from TRBV7-9 and TRBJ1-2; D gene unclear. The germline CDR1 and CDR2 sequences are SEHNR and FQNEAQ (reference sequence). The CDR3 extends over 14 amino acids. The V gene lost 2 bases and the J gene lost 3 bases, with 10 bases spanning the gap. Here the CDR3 reads CASSLIFTYYGYTF. For the CDR3, the DNA is TGTGCCAGCAGCTTAATTTTCACATACTATGGCTACACCTTC.